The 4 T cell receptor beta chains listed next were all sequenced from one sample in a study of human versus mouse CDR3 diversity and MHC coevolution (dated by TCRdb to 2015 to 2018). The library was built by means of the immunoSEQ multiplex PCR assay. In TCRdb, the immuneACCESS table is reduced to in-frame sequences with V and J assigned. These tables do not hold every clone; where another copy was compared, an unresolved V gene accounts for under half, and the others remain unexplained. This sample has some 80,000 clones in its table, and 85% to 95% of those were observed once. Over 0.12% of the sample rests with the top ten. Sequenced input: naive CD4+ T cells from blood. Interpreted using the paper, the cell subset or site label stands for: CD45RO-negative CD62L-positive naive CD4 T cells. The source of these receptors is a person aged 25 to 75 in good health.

In DNA, the CDR3 is TGTGCCAGCAGCGACGCGGGACGGTCCTCCTACAATGAGCAGTTCTTC. Its protein product is CASSDAGRSSYNEQFF. This chain joins TRBV5-6 and TRBJ2-1; maybe TRBD2 (6 bases). Germline CDR1 is SGHDT and CDR2 is YYEEEE. The CDR3 is made up of 16 amino acids. The V gene lost 4 bases and the J gene lost 0 bases, with 14 bases spanning the gap.

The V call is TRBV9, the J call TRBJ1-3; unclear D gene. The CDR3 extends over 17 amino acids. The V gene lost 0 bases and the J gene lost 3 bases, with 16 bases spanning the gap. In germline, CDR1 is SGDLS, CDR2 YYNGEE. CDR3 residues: CASSVEEPVSYGNTIYF. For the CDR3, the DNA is TGTGCCAGCAGCGTAGAGGAGCCGGTTTCCTATGGAAACACCATATATTTT.

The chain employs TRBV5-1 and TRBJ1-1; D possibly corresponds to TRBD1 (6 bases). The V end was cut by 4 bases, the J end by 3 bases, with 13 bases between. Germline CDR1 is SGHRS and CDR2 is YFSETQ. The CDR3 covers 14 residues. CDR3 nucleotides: TGCGCCAGCAGCCCGGGGGGGGGCGACACTGAAGCTTTCTTT. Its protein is CASSPGGGDTEAFF.

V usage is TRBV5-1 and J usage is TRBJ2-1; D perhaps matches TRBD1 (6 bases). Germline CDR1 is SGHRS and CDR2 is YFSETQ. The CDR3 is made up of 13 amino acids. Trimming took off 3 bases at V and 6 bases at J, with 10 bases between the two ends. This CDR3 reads CASSWTEGNEQFF. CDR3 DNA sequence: TGCGCCAGCAGCTGGACAGAGGGCAATGAGCAGTTCTTC.